One T cell receptor (beta chain) is described in this entry. The antigen remains undetermined. The sample belongs to a study of post-analysis software for immune sequencing data. Study in general: Several disease courses (relapsing-remitting, secondary progressive and progressive-relapsing) of multiple sclerosis were included. Study-level points and caveats: Included in a set of about 5 TRBV segments more frequent in patients than controls were TRBV5-6, TRBV5-1 and TRBV20-1. Strong co-clustering by F measure was seen for same-batch samples. Among multiple sclerosis patients, normalized Chao1 diversity was significantly below that of controls.

V shed 8 bases and J 7 bases; nucleotides not matched to a gene: 8. This CDR3 spans 12 amino acids. Germline values: CDR1 SQVTM, CDR2 ANQGSEA. TCR beta libraries were prepared from cDNA with unique molecular identifiers. Yield was 450,000 to 650,000 cDNA molecules from around 1 to 10 million T cells. TCRdb itself ran the PCR reads through MiXCR, one entry per CDR3 protein. Of 650,000 to 850,000 distinct CDR3 sequences listed, about 53% are singletons. Sequenced input: blood. This receptor was obtained from a girl aged 5-17 years with multiple sclerosis. V usage is TRBV29-1 and J usage is TRBJ2-1, with TRBD1 matching over 7 bases. DNA for the CDR3: TGCAGCACCCCGGGGACAGTGAATGAGCAGTTCTTC. This gives the protein CSTPGTVNEQFF.